Detailed here is one T cell receptor beta chain. This entry is derived from a study of technical replicates of blood from a handful of donors. TCRdb keeps only in-frame clones here, not all; method: immunoSEQ multiplex PCR. The table includes under 95,000 clones, 95% to 98% detected once. Germline V CDR1 and CDR2: MNHEY, SVGAGI. This CDR3 has 11 amino acids. Between the trimmed V and J ends, which lost 5 bases and 8 bases, there was a span of 9 bases. The chain employs TRBV6-5 and TRBJ1-1, with unresolved D. This receptor was identified in a human donor in good health. Sequenced sample: T cells isolated from PBMCs. CDR3 coding DNA: TGTGCCAGCAGTACCATCGCGGAAGCTTTCTTT. Its protein is CASSTIAEAFF.